Listed below are T cell receptor beta chains from one sample, sequenced in a study of T cells in Graves' hyperthyroidism and ophthalmopathy. TCRdb itself ran the multiplex PCR reads through MiXCR, one entry per CDR3 protein. This sample carries 600,000 or so distinct CDR3 sequences, 14% of them seen once, and the ten largest clones take about 12%. Sequencing was done on a sample of blood. The receptors were sampled from a woman aged 45-65 years with Graves' ophthalmopathy. Both conserved end residues are part of each CDR3. A D gene is named only where the DNA matches it firmly. A clone size is listed for some rows: how often the clone was seen (once, few, many), or a class if it is expanded.

TRBJ2-3,TRBV6-5,.,.,TGTGCCAGCAGTTATATTGGGTTGGGCACAGATACGCAGTATTTT,CASSYIGLGTDTQYF
TRBJ2-7,TRBV5-1,TRBD1,.,TGCGCCAGCCACCCGCCTACAGGGGAAGAGCAGTACTTC,CASHPPTGEEQYF
TRBJ1-2,TRBV20-1,.,many,TGCAGTGCTAGTGGGCTAAACTATGGCTACACCTTC,CSASGLNYGYTF
TRBJ1-3,TRBV9,TRBD1,once,TGTGCCAGCAGCGCCCGGGGACAGGGATTCGGAAACACCATATATTTT,CASSARGQGFGNTIYF
TRBJ2-7,TRBV20-1,TRBD2,many,TGCAGTGCTAGCCGACCCCTAGCGGGAGGTTCGGGGGAGCAGTACTTC,CSASRPLAGGSGEQYF
TRBJ2-1,TRBV18,.,.,TGTGCCAGCTCACCACGGATATCGGTTGGCTCCTACAATGAGCAGTTCTTC,CASSPRISVGSYNEQFF
TRBJ2-5,TRBV5-1,TRBD1,many,TGCGGAGTTGGACAGGGATCCGGAGAGACCCAGTACTTC,CGVGQGSGETQYF
TRBJ2-5,TRBV4-3,.,few,TGCGCCAGCAGCCAAGGCAACAGGGTTGGAGAGACCCAGTACTTC,CASSQGNRVGETQYF
TRBJ2-2,TRBV12-3/TRBV12-4,.,.,TGTGCCAGCAGTTTAGTAACCAGTTCCACCGGGGAGCTGTTTTTT,CASSLVTSSTGELFF
TRBJ2-4,TRBV30,.,many,TGTGCCTGGAATCTGTGGGGCGATGCGGACATTCAGTACTTC,CAWNLWGDADIQYF
TRBJ2-3,TRBV6-5,.,few,TGTGCCAGCAGTTACTCACCAGTTAGCACAGATACGCAGTATTTT,CASSYSPVSTDTQYF
TRBJ2-7,TRBV11-3,TRBD2,.,TGTGCCAGCAGCTTAGATGGGGGACTAGCGACTCGGCAGTACTTC,CASSLDGGLATRQYF
TRBJ2-7,TRBV29-1,TRBD2,few,TGCAGCGCCGGGACTAGCCCCCTCTACGAGCAGTACTTC,CSAGTSPLYEQYF
TRBJ1-5,TRBV19,.,.,TGTGCCAGTAGTACAACCGGGACTAGCAATCAGCCCCAGCATTTT,CASSTTGTSNQPQHF
TRBJ2-2,TRBV4-2,TRBD1,.,TGTGCCAGCAGCAGAGCCGGGACAGACACCGGGGAGCTGTTTTTT,CASSRAGTDTGELFF
TRBJ2-1,TRBV7-8,TRBD2,many,TGTGCCAGCAGATCGCTAGCGGGAGGTTTAGATGAGCAGTTCTTC,CASRSLAGGLDEQFF
TRBJ2-5,TRBV7-9,TRBD2,many,TGTGCCAGCAGCTTAGTGTCCCTAGCGGGACGACTCGGAGAGACCCAGTACTTC,CASSLVSLAGRLGETQYF
TRBJ2-3,TRBV3-2,.,many,TGTGCCAGCAGCCGAGCGGGAGGGTCAGATACGCAGTATTTT,CASSRAGGSDTQYF
TRBJ2-7,TRBV6-1,.,few,TGTGCCAGCGGGCTGGACCGGTCATTAGGCGAGCAGTACTTC,CASGLDRSLGEQYF
TRBJ2-1,TRBV30,.,.,TGTGCCTGGAGTGACCGGGACTTATCCTACAATGAGCAGTTCTTC,CAWSDRDLSYNEQFF
TRBJ2-1,TRBV4-3,TRBD2,.,TGCGCCAGCAGCCAAACGCTTAACCTCGGACTCGCGGGAGTCGTGCAGTTCTTC,CASSQTLNLGLAGVVQFF
TRBJ2-7,TRBV27,TRBD2,many,TGTGCCACCGCCGGAGCGGGAGGGCCATACGAGCAGTACTTC,CATAGAGGPYEQYF
TRBJ2-7,TRBV29-1,.,.,TGCAGCGTGGAAATAACAGACTCCTACGAGCAGTACTTC,CSVEITDSYEQYF
TRBJ2-1,TRBV6-1,.,many,TGTGCCAGCACCCAACTGGCGGGGTCCGGTAATGAGCAGTTCTTC,CASTQLAGSGNEQFF
TRBJ2-1,TRBV6-1,TRBD2,many,TGTGCCAGCAGACTCAGCGGGAGCTCCTACAATGAGCAGTTCTTC,CASRLSGSSYNEQFF
TRBJ2-7,TRBV28,.,few,TGTGCCAGCAGTTTTACTCACTATAACGAGCAGTACTTC,CASSFTHYNEQYF
TRBJ2-1,TRBV28,TRBD1,many,TGTGCCAGCAGTCAAACCGGGACAGGGGTCTACAATGAGCAGTTCTTC,CASSQTGTGVYNEQFF
TRBJ2-6,TRBV6-1,TRBD1,.,TGTGCCAGCTATAACAGACAGGGCGACGGGGCCAACGTCCTGACTTTC,CASYNRQGDGANVLTF
TRBJ2-5,TRBV28,.,many,TGTGCCAGCACCGATCGGCTGAACAGGGTTGAGACCCAGTACTTC,CASTDRLNRVETQYF
TRBJ2-5,TRBV7-9,.,many,TGTGCCAGCAGCCGAGCTCGGGGGCCACAAGAGACCCAGTACTTC,CASSRARGPQETQYF
TRBJ2-4,TRBV5-1,TRBD1,.,TGCGCCAGCAGCTCCACGACAGGGCTTGTTCAGTACTTC,CASSSTTGLVQYF
TRBJ1-1,TRBV6-2/TRBV6-3,.,.,TGTGCCAGCAGTTTGGTGGTGTGGGAGAACACTGAAGCTTTCTTT,CASSLVVWENTEAFF